The 8 T cell receptor beta chains presented below share a single source sample, sequenced in a study of response to subunit inactivated influenza vaccine. TCRdb analysed the RT-PCR reads with MiXCR anew, one entry per CDR3 protein. The sample shows 300,000 to 350,000 distinct CDR3 sequences, about a fifth of them seen only once. The sample here was PBMCs from blood, taken 21 months after vaccination. Source of these receptors: a man aged 50-75 years who received an inactivated influenza vaccine.

The sample holds many counts of this clonotype. The CDR3 sequence is CASSLGTPNTGELFF. The CDR3 DNA sequence: TGCGCCAGCAGCTTAGGGACGCCAAACACCGGGGAGCTGTTTTTT. The V call is TRBV5-1, the J call TRBJ2-2, with D perhaps TRBD1 or TRBD2 (5 bases each). The germline gives CDR1 SGHRS, CDR2 YFSETQ. The length of the CDR3 is 15 residues. V was cut by 2 bases and J by 2 bases, with 10 bases left in between.

The J gene is TRBJ2-7, the V gene TRBV2, with 8 bases matching TRBD2. Germline assignment: CDR1 SNHLY and CDR2 FYNNEI. The J segment lost 0 bases and the V segment lost 8 bases, leaving 6 bases of the junction unmatched. This CDR3 has 14 amino acids. The CDR3 here is CASLPGLASYEQYF. CDR3 nucleotide sequence: TGTGCCAGCTTACCAGGACTAGCCTCCTACGAGCAGTACTTC.

This clonotype showed up just a few times. The gene calls are TRBV20-1 and TRBJ1-5; 9 bases line up with TRBD1. CDR1 is DFQATT and CDR2 is SNEGSKA in the germline V gene (reference sequence). V shed 3 bases and J 3 bases; nucleotides not matched to a gene: 6. The CDR3 contains 15 residues. CDR3 sequence reads: CSASPGQGFNQPQHF. The CDR3, as DNA: TGCAGTGCTAGTCCGGGACAGGGTTTCAATCAGCCCCAGCATTTT.

In its sample, this clonotype was seen a few times. This chain uses TRBV27 with TRBJ2-3; tentative D call: TRBD2 (6 bases). Trimming shortened V by 3 bases and J by 0 bases, and 13 bases separated the two germline ends. CDR3 length: 16 residues. Per the germline V gene, CDR1 is MNHEY and CDR2 is SMNVEV (reference sequence). The chain's CDR3 is CASSFGRTTSTDTQYF. For the CDR3, the DNA is TGTGCCAGCAGTTTTGGAAGGACTACTAGCACAGATACGCAGTATTTT.

This clonotype has just a few counts. The chain has TRBV5-6 and TRBJ2-3, with 11 bases identical to TRBD1. Germline V gives CDR1 SGHDT, CDR2 YYEEEE. This CDR3 is built from 16 residues. The junction had 8 bases not matched to a gene; V was cut back by 4 bases and J by 4 bases. The CDR3 is CASSETGTGGADTQYF. The CDR3 DNA is TGTGCCAGCAGCGAGACCGGGACAGGGGGTGCAGATACGCAGTATTTT.

This chain's CDR3 is CATSSGILLDEQFF. The CDR3 bases are TGTGCCACCAGTAGCGGGATTCTTTTGGATGAGCAGTTCTTC. This chain connects TRBV24-1 to TRBJ2-1, with 7 positions matching TRBD2. J was trimmed by 8 bases and V by 6 bases; bases with no gene match: 9. This CDR3 has 14 residues. Germline CDR1 and CDR2: KGHDR and SFDVKD.

J is TRBJ1-3 and V is TRBV6-5, with D possibly being TRBD1 (6 bases). This CDR3 is 15 amino acids long. Germline V CDR1 and CDR2: MNHEY, SVGAGI. V gave up 2 bases and J gave up 4 bases, with 12 bases separating them. The CDR3 sequence: CASSYEAGAGNTIYF. CDR3 bases: TGTGCCAGCAGTTACGAGGCGGGGGCCGGAAACACCATATATTTT.

V is TRBV5-1 and J is TRBJ1-4; the match to TRBD1 covers 9 bases. Germline values: CDR1 SGHRS, CDR2 YFSETQ. V gave up 4 bases and J gave up 7 bases; unmatched junction bases: 8. This CDR3 has 15 amino acids. CDR3 DNA sequence: TGCGCCAGCAGCCAGTCGGGACAGGGTTTTGAAAAACTGTTTTTT. Translated, it gives CASSQSGQGFEKLFF.